This T cell receptor beta chain was sequenced in a study of metastatic and nonmetastatic thyroid tumors. Overall study results and limits: TCR beta diversity was reportedly significantly higher in malignant thyroid tumors than benign nodules, in blood and tumor.

Concerning this clone itself: Its antigen is still unknown.

J was trimmed by 10 bases and V by 4 bases; bases with no gene match: 8. Germline CDR1 reads SGDLS; CDR2 reads YYNGEE. The CDR3 is 13 amino acids. Original processing methods: What underpinned the distant-metastasis classifier for papillary thyroid cancer was the set of CDR3 differences across clinicopathological groups. MiXCR reprocessed the PCR reads for TCRdb. V and J calls and clone size were set by TCRdb, not the authors. The table has 91,000 or so clones, approximately 12% seen once; the top ten hold over 9%. No treatment of any kind had been given to any patient before thyroid surgery. The sequenced sample consisted of blood. The chain has TRBV9 and TRBJ2-1; 7 positions match TRBD2. This TCR derives from a female donor with papillary thyroid cancer or a benign thyroid nodule (not recorded which). Some clones in this sample may be carry-over from other donors' samples. The CDR3 nucleotides are TGTGCCAGCAGCCCAGTGGGGGGGATAGAGCAGTTCTTC. It translates to CASSPVGGIEQFF.